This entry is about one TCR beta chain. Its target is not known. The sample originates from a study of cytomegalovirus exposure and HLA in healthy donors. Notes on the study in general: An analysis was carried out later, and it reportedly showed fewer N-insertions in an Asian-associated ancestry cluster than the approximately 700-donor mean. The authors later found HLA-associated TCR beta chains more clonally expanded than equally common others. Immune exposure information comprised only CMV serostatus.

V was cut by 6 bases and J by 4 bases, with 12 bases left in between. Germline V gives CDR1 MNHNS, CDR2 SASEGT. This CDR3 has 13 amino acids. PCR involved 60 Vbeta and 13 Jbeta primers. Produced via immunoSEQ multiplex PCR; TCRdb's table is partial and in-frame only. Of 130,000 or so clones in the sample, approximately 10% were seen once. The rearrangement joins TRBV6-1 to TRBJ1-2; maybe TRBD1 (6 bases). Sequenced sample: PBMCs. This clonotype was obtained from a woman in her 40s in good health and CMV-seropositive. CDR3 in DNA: TGTGCCAGCAGCCCGGGACAAAGCTATGGCTACACCTTC. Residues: CASSPGQSYGYTF.